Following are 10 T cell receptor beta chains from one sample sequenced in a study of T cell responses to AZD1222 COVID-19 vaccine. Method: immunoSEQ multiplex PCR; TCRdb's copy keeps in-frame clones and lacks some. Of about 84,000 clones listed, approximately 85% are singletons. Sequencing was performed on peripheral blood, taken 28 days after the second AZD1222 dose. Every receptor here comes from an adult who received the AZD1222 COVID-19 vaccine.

The CDR3 here is CSVGGGAGYGYTF. The CDR3 nucleotides read TGCAGCGTTGGCGGTGGGGCAGGGTATGGCTACACCTTC. This chain connects TRBV29-1 to TRBJ1-2, with D maybe TRBD1 (5 bases). From germline, CDR1 is SQVTM and CDR2 ANQGSEA. The CDR3 is 13 residues long. Trimming shortened V by 4 bases and J by 5 bases, and 14 bases separated the two germline ends.

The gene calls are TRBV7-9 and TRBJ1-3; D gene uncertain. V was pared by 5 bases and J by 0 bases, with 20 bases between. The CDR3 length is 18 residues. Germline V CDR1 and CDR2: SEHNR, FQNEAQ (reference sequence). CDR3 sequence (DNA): TGTGCCAGCAGCCTTTCATTTAGGGTTGCTTCCTCTGGAAACACCATATATTTT. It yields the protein CASSLSFRVASSGNTIYF. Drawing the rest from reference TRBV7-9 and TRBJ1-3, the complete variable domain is DTGVSQNPRHKITKRGQNVTFRCDPISEHNRLYWYRQTLGQGPEFLTYFQNEAQLEKSRLLSDRFSAERPKGSFSTLEIQRTEQGDSAMYLCASSLSFRVASSGNTIYFGEGSWLTVV.

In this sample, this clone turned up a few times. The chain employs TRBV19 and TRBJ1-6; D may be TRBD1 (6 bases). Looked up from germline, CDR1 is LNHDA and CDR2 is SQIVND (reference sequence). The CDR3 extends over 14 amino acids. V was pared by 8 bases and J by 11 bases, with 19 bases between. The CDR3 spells CASANMNREAPLHF. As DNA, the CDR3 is TGTGCCAGTGCCAACATGAACAGGGAGGCACCCCTCCACTTT.

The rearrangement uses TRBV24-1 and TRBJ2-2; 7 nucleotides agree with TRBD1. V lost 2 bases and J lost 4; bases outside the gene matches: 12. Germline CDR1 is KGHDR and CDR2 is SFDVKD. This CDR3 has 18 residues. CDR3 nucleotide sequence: TGTGCCACCAGTGATTCCCAGGGGGTGCGGAGTGGCACCGGGGAGCTGTTTTTT. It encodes CATSDSQGVRSGTGELFF.

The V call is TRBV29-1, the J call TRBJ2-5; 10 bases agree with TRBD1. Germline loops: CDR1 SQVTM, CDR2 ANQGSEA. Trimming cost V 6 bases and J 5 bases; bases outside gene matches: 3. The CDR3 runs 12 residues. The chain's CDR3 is CSVGQGSETQYF. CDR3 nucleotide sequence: TGCAGCGTGGGACAGGGGTCGGAGACCCAGTACTTC.

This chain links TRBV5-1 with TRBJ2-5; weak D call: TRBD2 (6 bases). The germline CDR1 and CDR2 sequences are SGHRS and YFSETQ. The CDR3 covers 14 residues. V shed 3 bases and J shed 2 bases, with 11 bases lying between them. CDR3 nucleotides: TGCGCCAGCAGCTACGGGGGTATTCAAGAGACCCAGTACTTC. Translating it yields CASSYGGIQETQYF.

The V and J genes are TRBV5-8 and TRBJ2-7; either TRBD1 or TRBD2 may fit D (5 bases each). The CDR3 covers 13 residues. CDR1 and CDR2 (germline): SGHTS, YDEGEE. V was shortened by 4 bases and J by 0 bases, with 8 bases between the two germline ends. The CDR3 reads CASSPGASYEQYF. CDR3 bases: TGTGCCAGCAGCCCCGGGGCCTCCTACGAGCAGTACTTC. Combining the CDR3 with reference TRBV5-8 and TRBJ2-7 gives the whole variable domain EAGVTQSPTHLIKTRGQQATLRCSPISGHTSVYWYQQALGLGLQFLLWYDEGEERNRGNFPPRFSGRQFPNYSSELNVNALELEDSALYLCASSPGASYEQYFGPGTRLTVT.

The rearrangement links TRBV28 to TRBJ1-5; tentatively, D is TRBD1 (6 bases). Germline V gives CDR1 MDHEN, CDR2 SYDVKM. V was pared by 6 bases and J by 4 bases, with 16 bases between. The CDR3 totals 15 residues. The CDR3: CASSFSAGENQPQHF. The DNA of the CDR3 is TGTGCCAGCAGCTTTTCGGCAGGGGAGAATCAGCCCCAGCATTTT. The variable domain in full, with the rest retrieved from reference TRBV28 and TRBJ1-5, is DVKVTQSSRYLVKRTGEKVFLECVQDMDHENMFWYRQDPGLGLRLIYFSYDVKMKEKGDIPEGYSVSREKKERFSLILESASTNQTSMYLCASSFSAGENQPQHFGDGTRLSIL.

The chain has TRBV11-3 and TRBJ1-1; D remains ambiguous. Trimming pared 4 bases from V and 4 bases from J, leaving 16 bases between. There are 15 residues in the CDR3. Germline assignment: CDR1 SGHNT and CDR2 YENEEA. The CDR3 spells CASSSDAQRATEAFF. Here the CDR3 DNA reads TGTGCCAGCAGCTCCGACGCCCAAAGAGCCACTGAAGCTTTCTTT.

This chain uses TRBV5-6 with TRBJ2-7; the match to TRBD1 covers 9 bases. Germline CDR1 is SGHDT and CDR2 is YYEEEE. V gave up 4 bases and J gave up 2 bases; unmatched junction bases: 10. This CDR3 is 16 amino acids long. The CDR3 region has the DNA TGTGCCAGCAGCCCTCTCGGGGGGACAGGGACCTACGAGCAGTACTTC. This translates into CASSPLGGTGTYEQYF.